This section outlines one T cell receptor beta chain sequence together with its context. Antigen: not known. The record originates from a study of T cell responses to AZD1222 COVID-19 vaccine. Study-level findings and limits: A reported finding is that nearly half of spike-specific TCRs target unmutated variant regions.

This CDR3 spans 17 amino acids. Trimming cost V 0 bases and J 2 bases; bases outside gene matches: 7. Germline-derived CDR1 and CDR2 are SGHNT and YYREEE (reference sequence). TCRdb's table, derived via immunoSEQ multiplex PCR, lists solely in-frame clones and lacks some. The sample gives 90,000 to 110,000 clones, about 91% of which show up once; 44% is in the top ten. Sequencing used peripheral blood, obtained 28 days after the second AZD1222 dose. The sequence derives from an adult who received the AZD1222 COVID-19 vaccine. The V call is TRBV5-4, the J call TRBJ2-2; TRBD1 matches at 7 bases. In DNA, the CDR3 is TGTGCCAGCAGCTTGGCGTTGAGACAGGGAAACACCGGGGAGCTGTTTTTT. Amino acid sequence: CASSLALRQGNTGELFF.